What follows are 10 T cell receptor beta chains derived from one specimen sequenced in a study of T cells after yellow fever vaccination. TCRdb reprocessed the 5' RACE reads via MiXCR and lists one record per CDR3 protein. The table includes roughly 520,000 distinct CDR3 sequences, roughly 22% detected once. The input for sequencing was PBMCs, taken more than 20 days after the first yellow fever vaccination. The receptor source for this set is a young man who received the YFV17D yellow fever vaccine.

This rearrangement joins TRBV6-2 or TRBV6-3 to TRBJ1-1; 9 bases match TRBD1. The CDR3 is made up of 14 amino acids. Germline V CDR1 and CDR2: MNHEY, SVGEGT. V was clipped by 6 bases and J by 6 bases; unmatched bases: 8. The CDR3 nucleotides are TGTGCCAGCAGCCTGGGACAGGGACGGGCTGAAGCTTTCTTT. This codes for CASSLGQGRAEAFF.

In its sample, this clonotype was seen a few times. CDR3 coding DNA: TGTGCCAGCAGTTTAGACAGGGAGTTCTTC. Translated: CASSLDREFF. This chain joins TRBV12-3 or TRBV12-4 and TRBJ2-1; the D gene is possibly TRBD1 (6 bases). V gave up 1 base and J gave up 14 bases, with 6 bases separating them. The CDR3 contains 10 residues.

This clonotype is medium-sized in the sample. The chain links TRBV24-1 to TRBJ2-2; D gene unclear. This CDR3 is 15 amino acids long. Trimming left V 3 bases short and J 4 bases short, with 11 bases between. In germline, CDR1 is KGHDR, CDR2 SFDVKD. The CDR3 reads CATSDRTEPTGELFF. The CDR3 region has the DNA TGTGCCACCAGTGATAGGACCGAACCCACCGGGGAGCTGTTTTTT.

The V call is TRBV6-1, the J call TRBJ2-2; D may be TRBD1 (7 bases). CDR3 length: 16 amino acids. Germline assignment: CDR1 MNHNS and CDR2 SASEGT. V was trimmed by 6 bases and J by 8 bases, leaving 22 bases between them. The DNA for the CDR3 is TGTGCCAGCAGACCCCGCTGGAAGGGGGCGGGAGGGGAGCTGTTTTTT. Residues: CASRPRWKGAGGELFF.

In this sample, this clonotype turned up a few times. This chain connects TRBV5-1 to TRBJ2-5, with 7 positions matching TRBD1. With 0 bases clipped from V and 2 bases from J, the junction kept 7 bases outside the gene matches. Germline assignment: CDR1 SGHRS and CDR2 YFSETQ. The CDR3 is 16 amino acids. The CDR3 sequence is CASSLGDRLFQETQYF. The CDR3 DNA reads TGCGCCAGCAGCTTGGGGGACAGACTTTTTCAAGAGACCCAGTACTTC.

In its sample, this clonotype was seen a few times. The chain uses TRBV28 and TRBJ1-6, with TRBD1 identical over 7 bases. Unmatched junction bases numbered 11, after V lost 5 bases and J lost 10 bases. Germline assignment: CDR1 MDHEN and CDR2 SYDVKM. This CDR3 comprises 15 residues. CDR3 amino acids: CASSRSTGRGSPLHF. For the CDR3, the DNA is TGTGCCAGCAGTCGATCGACAGGGCGGGGCTCACCCCTCCACTTT.

The rearrangement links TRBV27 to TRBJ2-7, with 7 bases aligning to TRBD1. With V trimmed by 3 bases and J by 0 bases, 2 bases remained unmatched. This CDR3 has 14 amino acids. Germline V gene sequence: CDR1 MNHEY, CDR2 SMNVEV (reference sequence). CDR3 residues: CASSLTGNSYEQYF. In DNA form, the CDR3 reads TGTGCCAGCAGTTTGACAGGGAACTCCTACGAGCAGTACTTC.

V gene TRBV5-1 combines with J gene TRBJ2-5; D is undetermined. Trimming pared 5 bases from V and 1 base from J, leaving 18 bases between. The CDR3 consists of 16 residues. Germline V CDR1 and CDR2: SGHRS, YFSETQ. CDR3 nucleotide sequence: TGCGCCAGCAGATTTGGGCCCACAAGGAGCCAAGAGACCCAGTACTTC. Its translation: CASRFGPTRSQETQYF.

The sample holds a few counts of this clonotype. This chain connects TRBV27 to TRBJ1-4; unclear D gene. CDR1 is MNHEY and CDR2 is SMNVEV in the germline V gene (reference sequence). The V gene lost 2 bases and the J gene lost 2 bases, with 6 bases spanning the gap. The CDR3 sequence is 14 residues long. Here the CDR3 reads CASSLLGTNEKLFF. CDR3 coding DNA: TGTGCCAGCAGTTTACTGGGGACTAATGAAAAACTGTTTTTT.

This clonotype was seen only a few times. The chain links TRBV5-5 to TRBJ2-5; 8 positions agree with TRBD2. V was clipped by 10 bases and J by 1 base; unmatched bases: 6. Germline CDR1 is SGHKS and CDR2 is YYEKEE (reference sequence). CDR3 length: 13 residues. The CDR3, as DNA: TGTGCCGGCTCAGCGGGGGCCCAAGAGACCCAGTACTTC. Translated, it gives CAGSAGAQETQYF. Full variable domain (remainder filled in from reference TRBV5-5 and TRBJ2-5): DAGVTQSPTHLIKTRGQQVTLRCSPISGHKSVSWYQQVLGQGPQFIFQYYEKEERGRGNFPDRFSARQFPNYSSELNVNALLLGDSALYLCAGSAGAQETQYFGPGTRLLVL.